The clone carrying this T cell receptor beta chain appeared once. Its cognate antigen is unknown. This entry is derived from a study of regulatory dendritic cells for organ transplantation. Study-wide context: Dendritic cell cultures received LPS on day 6.

Allogeneic regulatory or mature dendritic cells were co-cultured for under six days with CFSE-labeled sorted T cells at 1:10. The CDR3 has 16 amino acids. V trimming: 0 bases; J trimming: 9 bases; junction bases outside the gene matches: 6. CDR1 SGDLS and CDR2 YYNGEE come from the germline V gene. Generated by immunoSEQ multiplex PCR, the TCRdb table keeps only in-frame clones and is missing some. The table lists around 11,000 clones, around three fifths of them singletons, with approximately 0.6% in the top ten. The TCR originated in a human donor in good health. Sample: naive CD4+ T cells from blood cultured with dendritic cells. Subset denoted: CD45RA+ naive T cells. The chain couples TRBV9 to TRBJ2-3, with 14 bases that match TRBD2. The DNA of the CDR3 is TGTGCCAGCAGCGTAGGAGGACTAGCGGGGGGTAGGACGCAGTATTTT. Amino acids: CASSVGGLAGGRTQYF.